The clone carrying this T cell receptor beta chain was observed at least ten times. The target antigen is unknown. Germline V gives CDR1 SGDLS, CDR2 YYNGEE. The CDR3 covers 17 residues. Deletions cut 0 bases from V and 2 bases from J, with 16 bases between. Whole-study findings and limits: The TCR gene usage of tumor memory CD4+ T cells clustered together with blood and lymph node memory CD4+ cells and with lymph node naive CD4+ cells. Larger-cohort validation covered only one TCR beta V-J rearrangement. Greatest tumor Treg TCR overlap was with tumor naive CD4+ cells.

Cells sorted as Tregs were CD4+, CD25+ and CD127-/low. Full-length variable regions came from constant-region reverse primers plus semi-nested Nested Universal Primer A PCR. MiXCR was run by TCRdb on the 5' RACE reads, yielding one entry per CDR3 protein. The repertoire holds about 10,000 distinct CDR3 sequences, with around 15% as singletons. The gene calls are TRBV9 and TRBJ2-3; no clear D. This receptor was obtained from a female donor with breast cancer. The sequenced material came from Tregs sorted from blood. The CDR3 here is CASSVGNRGIPTDTQYF. DNA for the CDR3: TGTGCCAGCAGCGTAGGGAACCGCGGCATCCCCACAGATACGCAGTATTTT.